This is a list of T cell receptor beta chains from one sample in a study of shared clonotypes between healthy human individuals. The repertoire was sequenced with immunoSEQ multiplex PCR; TCRdb's copy has only in-frame clones and lacks some. Among hundreds of thousands of clones listed, 55% to 85% were seen once. Sequencing used memory CD4+ T cells sorted from blood. The receptors come from a woman in her 30s in good health. CDR3s include the opening cysteine and the closing phenylalanine or tryptophan. D genes are given only for firm matches. The size of a clone is reported for some rows only, either as once, few or many, or as a class for expanded clones.

cdr3_aa cdr3_nt j_call d_call v_call clone_size
CASSYNQGAIPPEAFF TGTGCCAGCAGTTACAATCAGGGGGCAATACCTCCTGAAGCTTTCTTT TRBJ1-1 TRBD1 TRBV6-6 NA
CASSSQGYTEAFF TGTGCCAGCAGCTCGCAGGGTTATACTGAAGCTTTCTTT TRBJ1-1 NA TRBV11-2 NA
CASSQGQLNEKLFF TGTGCCAGCAGCCAAGGACAGCTCAATGAAAAACTGTTTTTT TRBJ1-4 NA TRBV4-2 few
CASSKQGYQEIQYF TGTGCCAGCAGTAAGCAGGGGTACCAAGAGATCCAGTACTTC TRBJ2-5 NA TRBV9 NA
CASSTRQGTTDTQYF TGTGCCAGTAGTACTAGACAGGGAACAACAGATACGCAGTATTTT TRBJ2-3 TRBD1 TRBV19 NA
CASRGDRGLNTEAFF TGTGCCAGCCGGGGGGACAGGGGGCTGAACACTGAAGCTTTCTTT TRBJ1-1 TRBD1 TRBV28 NA
CASSTVRGSYEQYF TGTGCCAGCAGCACCGTGAGGGGCTCCTACGAGCAGTACTTC TRBJ2-7 NA TRBV7-2 NA
CASSVDSYSYNEQFF TGCGCCAGCAGCGTCGACTCCTACTCCTACAATGAGCAGTTCTTC TRBJ2-1 NA TRBV5-1 NA
CASSLSGSYEQYF TGTGCCAGCAGTCTAAGCGGTTCCTACGAGCAGTACTTC TRBJ2-7 NA TRBV25-1 few
CASSEGRVAGGPDF TGTGCCAGCAGTGAAGGAAGGGTAGCGGGAGGCCCCGACTTC TRBJ2-5 TRBD2 TRBV2 NA
CASSLVWPLNNEQFF TGCGCCAGCAGCTTGGTGTGGCCGCTAAACAATGAGCAGTTCTTC TRBJ2-1 NA TRBV5-1 many
CASSGAGANVLTF TGTGCCAGCAGTGGGGCGGGGGCCAACGTCCTGACTTTC TRBJ2-6 NA TRBV28 NA
CASSYLQGAYEQYF TGTGCCAGCAGCTACCTACAGGGGGCTTACGAGCAGTACTTC TRBJ2-7 TRBD1 TRBV14 once
CASSQGTTSTDTQYF TGTGCCAGCAGCCAGGGGACCACTAGCACAGATACGCAGTATTTT TRBJ2-3 NA TRBV5-4 NA
CASSGWTGGYNEQFF TGTGCCAGCAGCGGATGGACAGGGGGCTACAATGAGCAGTTCTTC TRBJ2-1 TRBD1 TRBV9 many
CASSSRATNGNTEAFF TGTGCCAGCAGCTCTCGAGCGACTAACGGGAACACTGAAGCTTTCTTT TRBJ1-1 NA TRBV7-9 once
CASSTTTDTQYF TGTGCCAGCAGTACGACCACAGATACGCAGTATTTT TRBJ2-3 NA TRBV25-1 NA
CASSYLGTSGKYEQYF TGTGCCAGCAGTTACTTGGGAACTAGCGGGAAATACGAGCAGTACTTC TRBJ2-7 TRBD2 TRBV6-6 NA
CASSLPGQGFDGYTF TGTGCCAGCAGTTTGCCGGGACAGGGGTTCGATGGCTACACCTTC TRBJ1-2 TRBD1 TRBV27 NA
CASSLREGGNTGELFF TGTGCCAGCAGCCTCCGCGAGGGAGGGAACACCGGGGAGCTGTTTTTT TRBJ2-2 NA TRBV7-9 NA
CASSSRDRGRGAFF TGTGCCAGCAGTTCCCGGGACAGGGGGCGCGGTGCTTTCTTT TRBJ1-1 TRBD1 TRBV28 NA
CASSLVPRKVEAFF TGTGCCAGCAGCTTAGTACCCCGGAAAGTTGAAGCTTTCTTT TRBJ1-1 NA TRBV11-2 NA
CASSGGDNQPQHF TGCGCCAGCAGCGGCGGGGACAATCAGCCCCAGCATTTT TRBJ1-5 NA TRBV4-1 NA
CASSRASGTYNEQFF TGTGCCAGCAGCCGAGCTAGCGGAACTTACAATGAGCAGTTCTTC TRBJ2-1 TRBD2 TRBV4-2 NA
CASSPSGIYEQYF TGCGCCAGCAGCCCTAGCGGGATCTACGAGCAGTACTTC TRBJ2-7 TRBD2 TRBV5-1 NA
CASSLETGTGGAETQYF TGCGCCAGCAGCTTGGAGACCGGGACAGGGGGCGCAGAGACCCAGTACTTC TRBJ2-5 TRBD1 TRBV5-1 NA
CASSDGQASIAKNIQYF TGTGCCAGCAGTGATGGACAGGCTTCGATAGCCAAAAACATTCAGTACTTC TRBJ2-4 TRBD1 TRBV25-1 NA
CASSQASGQTYEQYF TGCGCCAGCAGCCAAGCAAGCGGACAAACCTACGAGCAGTACTTC TRBJ2-7 NA TRBV4-1 few
CASSQDYPRAPWTQYF TGCGCCAGCAGCCAAGACTACCCGAGGGCCCCCTGGACCCAGTACTTC TRBJ2-5 NA TRBV4-1 NA
CASSDGYEQYF TGTGCCAGCAGCGACGGATACGAGCAGTACTTC TRBJ2-7 NA TRBV6-5 NA
CASSKFPGAGGPSGELFF TGTGCCAGCAGCAAGTTCCCGGGGGCGGGAGGGCCGAGCGGGGAGCTGTTTTTT TRBJ2-2 TRBD2 TRBV11-3 NA
CSVLKYRGDTYEQYF TGCAGCGTCCTCAAATACAGGGGCGACACCTACGAGCAGTACTTC TRBJ2-7 TRBD1 TRBV29-1 NA
CASSQTGLGIGELFF TGCGCCAGCAGCCAGACGGGACTAGGCATCGGGGAGCTGTTTTTT TRBJ2-2 TRBD2 TRBV4-1 NA
CASSESLTTDTQYF TGTGCCAGCAGTGAATCTCTGACCACAGATACGCAGTATTTT TRBJ2-3 NA TRBV6-4 NA
CASSPPRGATGELFF TGTGCCAGCAGTCCACCCCGGGGAGCGACCGGGGAGCTGTTTTTT TRBJ2-2 NA TRBV28 NA
CASRRPGQGFPEAFF TGTGCCAGCAGGCGCCCGGGACAGGGTTTCCCTGAAGCTTTCTTT TRBJ1-1 TRBD1 TRBV6-6 NA
CASSKADYSNQPQHF TGTGCCAGTAGTAAGGCAGATTATAGCAATCAGCCCCAGCATTTT TRBJ1-5 NA TRBV19 few
CASSPMRSSWDSTQSTEAFF TGCGCCAGCAGCCCGATGCGTTCCAGTTGGGACTCTACACAAAGCACTGAAGCTTTCTTT TRBJ1-1 NA TRBV5-1 once
CASSLPGNTEAFF TGTGCCAGCAGTTTACCCGGGAACACTGAAGCTTTCTTT TRBJ1-1 NA TRBV28 NA
CASSIGRGTQPQHF TGTGCCAGTAGTATTGGCAGAGGGACGCAGCCCCAGCATTTT TRBJ1-5 NA TRBV19 NA
CASSSRGSMRANEKLFF TGTGCCAGCAGCTCAAGGGGAAGTATGCGGGCTAATGAAAAACTGTTTTTT TRBJ1-4 NA TRBV11-2 once
CSVDKQGIETQYF TGCAGCGTTGATAAACAGGGTATAGAGACCCAGTACTTC TRBJ2-5 NA TRBV29-1 once
CASSSSDDYEQYF TGTGCCAGCAGTTCCTCGGACGATTACGAGCAGTACTTC TRBJ2-7 NA TRBV6-6 NA
CASSSSGTTYEQYF TGCGCCAGCAGCTCCTCCGGGACTACCTACGAGCAGTACTTC TRBJ2-7 TRBD2 TRBV5-1 NA
CASSPGGGSYNEQFF TGCGCCAGCAGTCCAGGGGGCGGTTCCTACAATGAGCAGTTCTTC TRBJ2-1 TRBD1 TRBV5-1 few
CASSPWGVTGNTIYF TGTGCCAGCAGTCCCTGGGGCGTAACTGGAAACACCATATATTTT TRBJ1-3 NA TRBV6-5 NA
CASSLSGSEYNEQFF TGTGCCAGCAGCTTGTCGGGATCTGAATACAATGAGCAGTTCTTC TRBJ2-1 NA TRBV7-9 NA
CASIVGQGVGQPQHF TGTGCCAGCATAGTAGGCCAGGGTGTTGGTCAGCCCCAGCATTTT TRBJ1-5 NA TRBV28 NA
CASRPDRDQPQHF TGTGCCAGCAGGCCAGACAGGGACCAGCCCCAGCATTTT TRBJ1-5 TRBD1 TRBV2 NA
CASSLIGGTSGREGTQYF TGTGCCAGCAGCTTGATTGGTGGGACTAGCGGGAGGGAGGGGACCCAGTACTTC TRBJ2-5 TRBD2 TRBV5-4 NA